A selection of T cell receptor beta chains follows, all from one sample in a study of early T cells in non-severe SARS-CoV-2 infection. MiXCR was run by TCRdb on the 5' RACE reads, yielding one entry per CDR3 protein. The table shows under 85,000 distinct CDR3 sequences, with about 13% occurring only once. The sequenced sample was whole blood. Source of these receptors: an adult who was a healthcare worker with PCR-confirmed SARS-CoV-2 infection or an uninfected control (not recorded which). Both conserved end residues are part of each CDR3. The D gene is left open where the match is weak. Not all rows give a size; the values are once, few, many and, for expanded clones, a class.

CDR3 protein | CDR3 DNA | clone size | D gene | J gene | V gene
CATSGQGSYEQYF | TGTGCCACCTCGGGACAGGGATCCTACGAGCAGTACTTC | many | TRBD1 | TRBJ2-7 | TRBV27
CSARDGVKLHEQYF | TGCAGTGCTAGAGATGGAGTTAAGCTCCACGAGCAGTACTTC | NA | NA | TRBJ2-7 | TRBV20-1
CASLPWMGPREGLGDTQYF | TGCGCCAGCCTCCCCTGGATGGGTCCGCGGGAGGGCCTCGGAGATACGCAGTATTTT | many | TRBD2 | TRBJ2-3 | TRBV23-1
CSARDRVAGFQKWDNEQFF | TGCAGTGCTAGAGATCGGGTAGCGGGATTCCAAAAGTGGGATAATGAGCAGTTCTTC | many | TRBD2 | TRBJ2-1 | TRBV20-1
CASSTGGFDEQYF | TGTGCCAGCTCCACAGGGGGCTTCGACGAGCAGTACTTC | many | TRBD1 | TRBJ2-7 | TRBV6-1
CASSPSFDRAETQYF | TGTGCCAGCTCACCCTCTTTTGACAGGGCAGAGACCCAGTACTTC | many | TRBD1 | TRBJ2-5 | TRBV18
CASNTAASYEQYF | TGTGCCAGCAACACCGCGGCCTCCTACGAGCAGTACTTC | NA | NA | TRBJ2-7 | TRBV12-3/TRBV12-4
CASRGQGDWNEKLFF | TGTGCCAGCAGGGGACAGGGGGATTGGAATGAAAAACTGTTTTTT | many | TRBD1 | TRBJ1-4 | TRBV2
CASRTTGVEQFF | TGTGCCAGTAGGACTACGGGTGTTGAGCAGTTCTTC | few | NA | TRBJ2-1 | TRBV19
CASSPPASYEQYF | TGTGCCAGCTCACCACCAGCAAGCTACGAGCAGTACTTC | many | NA | TRBJ2-7 | TRBV18
CASSLVSSAGADTQYF | TGTGCCAGCAGTTTAGTGTCAAGCGCGGGCGCAGATACGCAGTATTTT | NA | NA | TRBJ2-3 | TRBV28
CASSQRLLTAITDTQYF | TGCGCCAGCAGCCAACGACTGTTAACGGCTATCACAGATACGCAGTATTTT | NA | NA | TRBJ2-3 | TRBV4-3
CASSLWGEKLFF | TGTGCCAGCAGTTTATGGGGGGAAAAACTGTTTTTT | few | NA | TRBJ1-4 | TRBV12-3/TRBV12-4
CASSRDTTYEQYF | TGTGCCAGCAGTCGGGACACCACCTACGAGCAGTACTTC | many | NA | TRBJ2-7 | TRBV27
CASSLTRGNYEQYF | TGTGCCAGCAGCCTTACGAGGGGGAACTACGAGCAGTACTTC | NA | NA | TRBJ2-7 | TRBV3-1
CASSRNLAGGSDEQFF | TGTGCCAGCAGCCGAAACCTAGCGGGAGGAAGCGATGAGCAGTTCTTC | many | TRBD2 | TRBJ2-1 | TRBV3-1
CSVEDRVTEAFF | TGCAGCGTTGAAGATCGGGTCACTGAAGCTTTCTTT | NA | NA | TRBJ1-1 | TRBV29-1
CATSDLGGLFTDTQYF | TGTGCCACCAGTGATTTAGGGGGGCTCTTCACAGATACGCAGTATTTT | many | NA | TRBJ2-3 | TRBV24-1
CASSYRDEQFF | TGTGCCAGCAGTTACAGGGATGAGCAGTTCTTC | few | NA | TRBJ2-1 | TRBV6-6
CASSVGAGNSYEQYF | TGTGCCAGCAGCGTAGGGGCAGGGAACTCCTACGAGCAGTACTTC | NA | NA | TRBJ2-7 | TRBV9
CASSAGRTIGELFF | TGTGCCAGCAGTGCGGGACGGACCATTGGGGAGCTGTTTTTT | NA | NA | TRBJ2-2 | TRBV2
CASSWGGANTEAFF | TGTGCCAGCAGTTGGGGCGGTGCGAACACTGAAGCTTTCTTT | few | NA | TRBJ1-1 | TRBV27
CASRAGGFAKNIQYF | TGTGCCAGCAGGGCAGGGGGATTCGCCAAAAACATTCAGTACTTC | many | TRBD1 | TRBJ2-4 | TRBV6-5
CSAEDRVGAEAFF | TGCAGTGCAGAAGACAGAGTGGGGGCTGAAGCTTTCTTT | many | NA | TRBJ1-1 | TRBV20-1
CASSKNRDRVSYEQYF | TGTGCCAGCAGCAAAAATAGGGACAGGGTCTCCTACGAGCAGTACTTC | few | TRBD1 | TRBJ2-7 | TRBV12-3/TRBV12-4
CSVAISGNTGELFF | TGCAGCGTTGCTATCAGCGGAAACACCGGGGAGCTGTTTTTT | few | NA | TRBJ2-2 | TRBV29-1
CASSQDGQPSYGYTF | TGCGCCAGCAGCCAAGACGGGCAGCCAAGCTATGGCTACACCTTC | few | NA | TRBJ1-2 | TRBV4-1
CASSRDTYSYEQYF | TGTGCCAGCAGTCGGGACACCTACTCCTACGAGCAGTACTTC | NA | NA | TRBJ2-7 | TRBV12-3/TRBV12-4
CASRVTGELFF | TGTGCCAGCAGAGTCACCGGGGAGCTGTTTTTT | NA | NA | TRBJ2-2 | TRBV28
CASSLWTGSGVETQYF | TGCGCCAGCAGCCTCTGGACAGGATCCGGGGTGGAGACCCAGTACTTC | many | TRBD1 | TRBJ2-5 | TRBV4-1
CASSSSGAAYF | TGTGCCAGCAGTTCTAGCGGGGCTGCGTATTTT | many | TRBD2 | TRBJ2-3 | TRBV28
CASRGIHYEQYF | TGTGCAAGTCGGGGGATCCACTACGAGCAGTACTTC | few | NA | TRBJ2-7 | TRBV12-2
CASSLVRAYEQYF | TGTGCCAGCAGCTTAGTTCGGGCTTACGAGCAGTACTTC | NA | NA | TRBJ2-7 | TRBV11-2
CASSLSGRSQETQYF | TGTGCCAGCAGTTTATCGGGTCGCAGCCAAGAGACCCAGTACTTC | many | NA | TRBJ2-5 | TRBV27